One T cell receptor (beta chain) is described in this entry. Antigen unknown. The primer mix had 60 Vbeta and 13 Jbeta primers. Clones were read by immunoSEQ multiplex PCR, and TCRdb kept only the in-frame ones, dropping some. The data show fewer than 85,000 clones, with 70% to 80% seen just once and nearly 3.5% held by the top ten. The data were obtained in a study of cytomegalovirus exposure and HLA in healthy donors. Whole-study findings and limits: Presence/absence analyses assumed roughly uniform sequencing depth across donors, which may not hold. V- and J-gene trimming in TCR beta was tied to a missense DCLRE1C variant by an analysis performed later. The productive fraction for most TCR beta V segments was about 87% or about 30% in an earlier analysis. Cytomegalovirus-associated status was assigned to approximately 160 TCR beta chains.

V was clipped by 1 base and J by 10 bases, with 13 bases between them. This CDR3 spans 13 amino acids. The germline V gene encodes CDR1 MGHRA and CDR2 YSYEKL. The receptor's source is a man in his forties or fifties in good health and CMV-seronegative. Sequencing used PBMCs. V usage is TRBV4-1 and J usage is TRBJ1-1, with D maybe TRBD1 (6 bases). CDR3 DNA: TGCGCCAGCAGCCAAGTGGGCGGGGGCGGAGCTTTCTTT. Translated, it gives CASSQVGGGGAFF.